This T cell receptor beta chain appears in the sequencing data of a study of cytomegalovirus exposure and HLA in healthy donors. Study observations and caveats: According to reports, the classifier identified cytomegalovirus status with high specificity and sensitivity. Among the CMV-associated chains, a few were confirmed in vitro as specific for CMV antigens.

Profiled with immunoSEQ multiplex PCR; TCRdb holds only in-frame clones, not every one. This table holds 110,000 or so clones, around 82% found once. CDR3 length: 13 amino acids. With V trimmed by 4 bases and J by 7 bases, 7 bases remained unmatched. Germline-derived CDR1 and CDR2 are SGHDT and YYEEEE. Turning to this clone: Its antigen is still unknown.

The sequenced sample consisted of PBMCs. This clonotype was sampled from a woman aged 18-35 years in good health and CMV-seronegative. The chain employs TRBV5-6 and TRBJ2-7; 8 bases fit TRBD1. The CDR3 sequence: CASSEGTGGEQYF. DNA for the CDR3: TGTGCCAGCAGCGAGGGGACAGGCGGTGAGCAGTACTTC. The whole variable domain, remainder taken from reference TRBV5-6 and TRBJ2-7, is DAGVTQSPTHLIKTRGQQVTLRCSPKSGHDTVSWYQQALGQGPQFIFQYYEEEERQRGNFPDRFSGHQFPNYSSELNVNALLLGDSALYLCASSEGTGGEQYFGPGTRLTVT.